This entry is about one T cell receptor (beta chain). What it binds is unknown. The CDR3 consists of 15 residues. Trimming cost V 2 bases and J 4 bases; bases outside gene matches: 7. CDR1 SGHKS and CDR2 YYEKEE come from the germline V gene (reference sequence). These data are taken from a study of post-analysis software for immune sequencing data. In the study overall: Relapsing-remitting, secondary progressive and progressive-relapsing forms of multiple sclerosis all featured among disease courses.

cDNA libraries for TCR beta contained unique molecular identifiers. A population of about 0.95 to 10 million T cells gave rise to about half a million cDNA molecules. One entry per CDR3 protein, called by TCRdb with MiXCR from the PCR reads. The sample carries roughly 580,000 distinct CDR3 sequences, 44% recorded once. Study-level points and caveats: The five TRBV segments detected at higher frequency in patients than in controls included TRBV5-6, TRBV5-1 and TRBV20-1.

Sequencing was carried out using blood. The sequence came from a girl aged 10-17 years with multiple sclerosis. The rearrangement links TRBV5-5 to TRBJ2-5; TRBD1 aligns across 8 bases. The CDR3 protein is CASSFGQGARETQYF. In DNA, the CDR3 is TGTGCCAGCAGCTTCGGGCAGGGGGCGCGAGAGACCCAGTACTTC.